This T cell receptor (beta chain) comes out of a study of cytomegalovirus exposure and HLA in healthy donors. General study findings and limits: The investigators catalogued 180 or so TCR beta chains as cytomegalovirus-associated. Accounts indicate the classifier identified cytomegalovirus status with strong specificity and sensitivity. An analysis was carried out at a later point. It showed that HLA-associated TCR beta chains were more clonally expanded than equally common non-associated chains.

Donors consisted of healthy bone marrow donors. The PCR employed 60 Vbeta primers together with 13 Jbeta primers. Clones were read by immunoSEQ multiplex PCR, and TCRdb kept only the in-frame ones, dropping some. This table holds roughly 100,000 clones. Germline V gives CDR1 SGHAT, CDR2 FQNNGV. The CDR3 runs 14 residues. The V and J ends lost 5 bases and 5 bases, in that order; junction bases with no gene match: 8. Remarks on this clone: Its specificity is not known.

The chain employs TRBV11-2 and TRBJ2-5, with TRBD2 matching over 7 bases. Sequenced input: PBMCs. This TCR was recovered from a man aged 50 or older in good health and CMV-seronegative. CDR3 loop: CASSLQGREETQYF. For the CDR3, the DNA is TGTGCCAGCAGCCTTCAAGGGCGGGAGGAGACCCAGTACTTC.